The rows below give T cell receptor beta chains drawn from one sample of a study of response to subunit inactivated influenza vaccine. TCRdb ran MiXCR on the RT-PCR reads and lists one entry per CDR3 protein. The sample shows over 750,000 distinct CDR3 sequences, around 20% of them seen only once. The material was PBMCs from blood, obtained around 5 days after vaccination. Source of these receptors: a man between 45 and 60 years old who received an inactivated influenza vaccine. The conserved cysteine and the conserved F or W are not part of the CDR3 here. Fields, in order: V gene, J gene, clone size, D gene, CDR3 protein. The D gene is left open where the match is weak. Size tells how often a clone was seen (once, few, many) or the class of an expanded clone, and some rows leave it out.

>TRBV20-1|TRBJ2-7|NA|TRBD1
SARDYATGAYEQY
>TRBV4-2|TRBJ2-5|NA|TRBD2
ASSQDWGLAGAGETQY
>TRBV9|TRBJ1-1|NA|TRBD1
ASSVGTGHTEAF
>TRBV29-1|TRBJ1-2|NA|NA
SVSQGRHGYT
>TRBV5-1|TRBJ2-2|NA|NA
ASREQDTGELF
>TRBV27|TRBJ2-5|few|NA
ARGPGGQETQY
>TRBV28|TRBJ2-1|NA|TRBD2
ASRKTGTISEQF
>TRBV12-3/TRBV12-4|TRBJ2-3|NA|TRBD1
ASRPGTVRTDTQY
>TRBV20-1|TRBJ1-5|few|TRBD1
SPPGQGDNSNQPQH
>TRBV6-1|TRBJ1-6|NA|NA
ASTLGGTNSPLH
>TRBV24-1|TRBJ2-1|NA|TRBD1
ATSESGTGNNEQF
>TRBV12-3/TRBV12-4|TRBJ2-1|few|NA
ASSWGGSEQF
>TRBV20-1|TRBJ1-1|NA|NA
SARVSNTEAF
>TRBV7-9|TRBJ2-3|NA|NA
ASSLGEATTDTQY
>TRBV10-2|TRBJ2-7|once|NA
ASTPGLARLGYEQY
>TRBV4-3|TRBJ2-1|many|TRBD2
ASSQGPVSGAYNEQF
>TRBV20-1|TRBJ1-4|NA|NA
SAFIGTNEKLF
>TRBV20-1|TRBJ2-1|NA|TRBD2
SATSGLNYNEQF
>TRBV9|TRBJ2-4|NA|TRBD2
ASSPGLAGGPRNIQY
>TRBV28|TRBJ1-1|NA|NA
ASSFLRGTEAF
>TRBV29-1|TRBJ2-1|few|TRBD2
SVVKYPGGINEQF
>TRBV20-1|TRBJ2-7|NA|TRBD2
SAKGSGGAYEQY
>TRBV7-2|TRBJ1-1|few|NA
ASSLSLGNTEAF
>TRBV6-2/TRBV6-3|TRBJ2-4|few|NA
ASSSHSGTAKNIQY
>TRBV9|TRBJ2-7|NA|TRBD2
ASSAGTSGLFSDEQY